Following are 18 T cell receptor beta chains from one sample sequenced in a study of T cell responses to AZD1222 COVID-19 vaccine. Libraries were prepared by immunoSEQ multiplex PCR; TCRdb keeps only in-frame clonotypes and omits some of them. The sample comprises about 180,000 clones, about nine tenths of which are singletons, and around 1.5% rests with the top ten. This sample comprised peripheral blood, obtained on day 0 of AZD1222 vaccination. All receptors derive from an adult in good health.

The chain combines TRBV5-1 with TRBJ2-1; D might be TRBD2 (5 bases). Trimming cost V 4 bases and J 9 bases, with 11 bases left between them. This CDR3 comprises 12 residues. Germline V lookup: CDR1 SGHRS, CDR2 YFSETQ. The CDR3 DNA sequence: TGCGCCAGCAGCGGACCTCGGGGTGAGCAGTTCTTC. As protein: CASSGPRGEQFF.

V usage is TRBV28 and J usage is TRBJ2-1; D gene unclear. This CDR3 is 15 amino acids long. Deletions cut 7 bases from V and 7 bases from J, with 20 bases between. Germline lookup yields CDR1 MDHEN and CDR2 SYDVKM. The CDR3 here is CASIPSLDHRNEQFF. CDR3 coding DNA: TGTGCCAGCATACCCTCCCTTGACCACCGGAATGAGCAGTTCTTC.

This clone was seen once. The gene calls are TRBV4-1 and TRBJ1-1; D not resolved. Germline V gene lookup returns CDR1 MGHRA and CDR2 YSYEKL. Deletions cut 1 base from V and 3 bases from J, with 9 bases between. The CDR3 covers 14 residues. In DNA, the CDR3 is TGCGCCAGCAGCCAAGTTCGACAACACACTGAAGCTTTCTTT. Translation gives CASSQVRQHTEAFF.

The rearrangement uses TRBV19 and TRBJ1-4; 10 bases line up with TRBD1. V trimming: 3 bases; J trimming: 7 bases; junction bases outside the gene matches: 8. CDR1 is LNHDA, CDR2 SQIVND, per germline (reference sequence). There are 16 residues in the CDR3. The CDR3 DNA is TGTGCCAGTAGTATTCAGCCGGGACAGGGGTTTGAAAAACTGTTTTTT. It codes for CASSIQPGQGFEKLFF.

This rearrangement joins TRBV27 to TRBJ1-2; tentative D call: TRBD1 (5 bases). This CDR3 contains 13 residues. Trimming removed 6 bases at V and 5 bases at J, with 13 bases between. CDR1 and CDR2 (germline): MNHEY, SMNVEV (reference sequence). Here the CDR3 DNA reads TGTGCCAGCAGGATTGTGGGGGGGTATGGCTACACCTTC. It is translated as CASRIVGGYGYTF.

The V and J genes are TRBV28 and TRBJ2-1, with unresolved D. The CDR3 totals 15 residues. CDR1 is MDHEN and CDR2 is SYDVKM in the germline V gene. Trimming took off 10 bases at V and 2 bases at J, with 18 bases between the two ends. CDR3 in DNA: TGTGCCACCACTTCCCGGACGGGTACCTACAATGAGCAGTTCTTC. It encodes CATTSRTGTYNEQFF.

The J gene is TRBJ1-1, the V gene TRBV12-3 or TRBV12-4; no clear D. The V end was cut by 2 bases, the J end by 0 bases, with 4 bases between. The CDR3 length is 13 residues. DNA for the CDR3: TGTGCCAGCAGTTTATGGTTGAACACTGAAGCTTTCTTT. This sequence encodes CASSLWLNTEAFF.

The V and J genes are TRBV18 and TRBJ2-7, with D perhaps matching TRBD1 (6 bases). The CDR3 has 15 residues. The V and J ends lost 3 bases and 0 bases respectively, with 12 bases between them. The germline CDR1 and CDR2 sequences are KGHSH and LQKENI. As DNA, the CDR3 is TGTGCCAGCTCACCTCCGACAGGCCGCTCCTACGAGCAGTACTTC. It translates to CASSPPTGRSYEQYF.

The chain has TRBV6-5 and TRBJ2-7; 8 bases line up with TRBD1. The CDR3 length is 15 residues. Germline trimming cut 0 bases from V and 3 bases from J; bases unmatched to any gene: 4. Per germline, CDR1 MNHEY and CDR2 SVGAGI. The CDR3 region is CASSYSRTGNYEQYF. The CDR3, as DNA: TGTGCCAGCAGTTACTCGAGGACAGGGAACTACGAGCAGTACTTC.

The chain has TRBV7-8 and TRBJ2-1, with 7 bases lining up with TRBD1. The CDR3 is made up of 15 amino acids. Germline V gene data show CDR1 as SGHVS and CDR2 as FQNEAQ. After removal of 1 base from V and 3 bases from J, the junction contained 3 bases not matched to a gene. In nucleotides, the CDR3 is TGTGCCAGCAGCTTAGTCAGGGGGTTCTACAATGAGCAGTTCTTC. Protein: CASSLVRGFYNEQFF. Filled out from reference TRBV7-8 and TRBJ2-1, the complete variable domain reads GAGVSQSPRYKVAKRGQDVALRCDPISGHVSLFWYQQALGQGPEFLTYFQNEAQLDKSGLPSDRFFAERPEGSVSTLKIQRTQQEDSAVYLCASSLVRGFYNEQFFGPGTRLTVL.

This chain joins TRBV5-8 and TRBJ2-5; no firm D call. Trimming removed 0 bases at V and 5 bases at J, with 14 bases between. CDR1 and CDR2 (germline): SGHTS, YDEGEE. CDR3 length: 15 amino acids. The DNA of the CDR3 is TGTGCCAGCAGCTTGGAGGTGTCGTTAGGGGAGACCCAGTACTTC. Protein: CASSLEVSLGETQYF.

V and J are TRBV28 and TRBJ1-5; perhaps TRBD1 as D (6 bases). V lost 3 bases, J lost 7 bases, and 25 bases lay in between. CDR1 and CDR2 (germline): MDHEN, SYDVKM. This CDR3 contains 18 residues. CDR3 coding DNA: TGTGCCAGCAGTTTCATTCAGCTACTCCGGGACATCAGCCAGCCCCAGCATTTT. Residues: CASSFIQLLRDISQPQHF.

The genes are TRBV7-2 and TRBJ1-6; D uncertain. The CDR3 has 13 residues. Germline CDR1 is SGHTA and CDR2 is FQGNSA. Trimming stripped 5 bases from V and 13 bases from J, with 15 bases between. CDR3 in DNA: TGTGCCAGCAGCAATCGCGGCGACATGCCCCTCCACTTT. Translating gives CASSNRGDMPLHF.

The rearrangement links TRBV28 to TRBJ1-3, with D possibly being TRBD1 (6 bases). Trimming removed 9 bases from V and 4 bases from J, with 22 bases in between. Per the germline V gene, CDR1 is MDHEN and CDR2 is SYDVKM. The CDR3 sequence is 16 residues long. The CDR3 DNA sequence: TGTGCCAGTTCCCGAAGGGGGGGATTCCTAGGAAACACCATATATTTT. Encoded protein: CASSRRGGFLGNTIYF.

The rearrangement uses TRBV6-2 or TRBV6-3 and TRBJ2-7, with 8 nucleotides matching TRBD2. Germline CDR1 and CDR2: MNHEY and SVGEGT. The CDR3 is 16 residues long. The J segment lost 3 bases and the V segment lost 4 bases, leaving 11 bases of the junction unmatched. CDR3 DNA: TGTGCCAGCAGTTCTACCCCGGGACTAGGGGACTACGAGCAGTACTTC. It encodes CASSSTPGLGDYEQYF.

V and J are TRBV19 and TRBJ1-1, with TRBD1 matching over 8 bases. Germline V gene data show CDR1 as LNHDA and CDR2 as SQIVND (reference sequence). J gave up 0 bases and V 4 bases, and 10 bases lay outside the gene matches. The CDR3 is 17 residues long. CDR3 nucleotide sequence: TGTGCCAGTAGTAAATCGCCGGGACAGGCCATGAACACTGAAGCTTTCTTT. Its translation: CASSKSPGQAMNTEAFF.

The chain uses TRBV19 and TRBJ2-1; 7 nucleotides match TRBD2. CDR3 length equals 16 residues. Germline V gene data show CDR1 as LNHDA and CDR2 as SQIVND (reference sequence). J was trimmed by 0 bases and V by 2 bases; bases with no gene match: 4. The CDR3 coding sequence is TGTGCCAGTAGTATACTGGGGGGGGGCTCCTACAATGAGCAGTTCTTC. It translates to CASSILGGGSYNEQFF.

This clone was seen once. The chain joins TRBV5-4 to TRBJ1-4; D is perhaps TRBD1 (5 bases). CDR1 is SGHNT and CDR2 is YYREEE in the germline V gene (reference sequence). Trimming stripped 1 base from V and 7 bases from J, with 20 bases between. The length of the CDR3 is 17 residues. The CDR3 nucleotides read TGTGCCAGCAGCTTGTCAGGACATTCAATGGGAAGTGAAAAACTGTTTTTT. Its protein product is CASSLSGHSMGSEKLFF. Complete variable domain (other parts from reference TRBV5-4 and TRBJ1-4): ETGVTQSPTHLIKTRGQQVTLRCSSQSGHNTVSWYQQALGQGPQFIFQYYREEENGRGNFPPRFSGLQFPNYSSELNVNALELDDSALYLCASSLSGHSMGSEKLFFGSGTQLSVL.